This T cell receptor beta chain is drawn from a study of blood T cell repertoires in COVID-19. Study-level background: T cells, B-cell-depleted T cells, or PBMCs provided the cDNA or gDNA that served as material.

Source study methods: Cell counts per sample came from amplifying reference gene primers. Some clones are missing from TCRdb's copy, which holds only in-frame ones; the method was immunoSEQ multiplex PCR. For V, J and clone size, that table is used; D and trimming come from the DNA. The data show about 180,000 clones, more than 80% seen once. Trimming took 1 base from V and 1 from J, leaving 11 bases between them. The CDR3 is 15 amino acids. CDR1 and CDR2 (germline): SGHRS, YFSETQ. The clonotype comes from a human donor in a cohort sampled during active COVID-19. Sequencing was done on a sample of peripheral blood. V and J are TRBV5-1 and TRBJ1-1, with no clear D. CDR3 protein: CASSLTLPRNTEAFF. The CDR3 DNA follows: TGCGCCAGCAGCTTGACTCTCCCTAGGAACACTGAAGCTTTCTTT.